This T cell receptor beta chain was profiled in a study of regulatory T cells in long-lasting Graves disease. Germline CDR1 is SQVTM and CDR2 is ANQGSEA. V lost 7 bases, J lost 2 bases, and 11 bases stayed unmatched. This CDR3 region has 14 residues. HTBI primers from iRepertoire and Arm-PCR of CDR3 regions yielded the TCR beta libraries. TCRdb reanalysed the multiplex PCR reads using MiXCR and keeps one entry per CDR3 protein. Of roughly 400,000 distinct CDR3 sequences in the sample, about 15% were seen once. This clonotype showed up many times. Time point specified: newly diagnosed GD, antithyroid drugs for less than 3 months. With RNA extracted from PBMCs as input, the TCR library was made. These same data were also listed under a study on T cells in Graves' hyperthyroidism and ophthalmopathy.

The sequence came from a woman aged 18-29 years with Graves disease. The source was peripheral blood mononuclear cells (PBMCs), collected at new diagnosis, from a patient treated with antithyroid drugs. This chain connects TRBV29-1 to TRBJ2-7; 7 nucleotides agree with TRBD2. The CDR3 reads CSARSGTGTYEQYF. CDR3 DNA: TGCAGCGCCCGCAGCGGGACGGGAACCTACGAGCAGTACTTC.